This T cell receptor (beta chain) stems from a study of patients and donors after allogeneic stem cell transplantation. TCRdb itself ran the RT-PCR reads through MiXCR, one entry per CDR3 protein. Altogether about 960,000 distinct CDR3 sequences are present, roughly 18% being singletons, with the ten largest covering around 6%. The length of the CDR3 is 15 residues. The germline CDR1 and CDR2 sequences are SGHVS and FNYEAQ. After removal of 1 base from V and 5 bases from J, the junction contained 3 bases not matched to a gene. The rearrangement links TRBV7-6 to TRBJ2-1; 9 positions agree with TRBD2. Sequenced input: blood, either unsorted or a sorted T cell fraction (not recorded which). This receptor was taken from a human donor who was either an allogeneic HSCT recipient or a stem cell or donor lymphocyte infusion donor (not recorded which). It is not recorded whose cells these are; they may come from a transplant donor. CDR3 amino acids: CASSLVGGRDNEQFF. The CDR3 nucleotides are TGTGCCAGCAGCTTAGTGGGCGGGAGGGACAATGAGCAGTTCTTC.